These 28 T cell receptor beta chains came from one sample sequenced in a study of shared clonotypes between healthy human individuals (dated by TCRdb to 2018 to 2020). Libraries were prepared through the immunoSEQ multiplex PCR assay. Entries here come from immuneACCESS through TCRdb and include only in-frame sequences with V and J called. Some clones fail to appear in such tables; in the studies checked, an unresolved V gene covers under half of the shortfall, and the cause of the remainder is unknown. Here the sample has more than 2,000,000 clones; roughly nine tenths occur a single time. The ten largest clones represent 0.11% to 0.15% of the sample. Source material: naive CD4+ T cells sorted from blood. What this sample's cell subset or site label stands for: CD45RA+ positively selected. The receptor set was obtained from a man aged 18 to 29 in good health.

The chain combines TRBV7-9 with TRBJ2-5; D uncertain. Germline assignment: CDR1 SEHNR and CDR2 FQNEAQ (reference sequence). Trimming removed 5 bases from V and 3 bases from J, with 16 bases in between. The CDR3 sequence is 15 residues long. The DNA for the CDR3 is TGTGCCAGCAGCCCACGGCGGCTGAGCGAAGAGACCCAGTACTTC. It is translated as CASSPRRLSEETQYF.

This clone has a single count. The J gene is TRBJ1-6, the V gene TRBV28, with 7 positions matching TRBD1. Germline-derived CDR1 and CDR2 are MDHEN and SYDVKM. The CDR3 sequence is 18 residues long. V shed 6 bases and J 0 bases; nucleotides not matched to a gene: 11. The DNA of the CDR3 is TGTGCCAGCAGAACAGACAGGGAAGTGAGCTCCTATAATTCACCCCTCCACTTT. Amino acids: CASRTDREVSSYNSPLHF. Full variable domain (rest looked up from reference TRBV28 and TRBJ1-6): DVKVTQSSRYLVKRTGEKVFLECVQDMDHENMFWYRQDPGLGLRLIYFSYDVKMKEKGDIPEGYSVSREKKERFSLILESASTNQTSMYLCASRTDREVSSYNSPLHFGNGTRLTVT.

This clone has a single count. The chain joins TRBV10-3 to TRBJ1-1; D not certain. The V end was cut by 4 bases, the J end by 2 bases, with 11 bases between. The germline CDR1 and CDR2 sequences are ENHRY and SYGVKD. The CDR3 is made up of 14 amino acids. CDR3 sequence: CAISVTEGNTEAFF. DNA of the CDR3: TGTGCCATCAGTGTAACAGAAGGAAACACTGAAGCTTTCTTT.

This clone was picked up one time. The V and J genes are TRBV19 and TRBJ2-3, with TRBD2 identical over 8 bases. Germline V lookup: CDR1 LNHDA, CDR2 SQIVND (reference sequence). The CDR3 extends over 17 amino acids. V lost 1 base to trimming and J lost 0 bases; unmatched junction nucleotides: 6. CDR3 residues: CASSIGVTSGSTDTQYF. The DNA of the CDR3 is TGTGCCAGTAGTATAGGAGTAACTAGCGGAAGCACAGATACGCAGTATTTT.

This sequence joins TRBV7-9 and TRBJ2-7; D is ambiguous. Trimming removed 1 base at V and 6 bases at J, with 7 bases between. The CDR3 runs to 12 residues. CDR1 is SEHNR, CDR2 FQNEAQ, per germline (reference sequence). DNA of the CDR3: TGTGCCAGCAGCTTAGATATTGGCGAGCAGTACTTC. Its translation: CASSLDIGEQYF.

This chain connects TRBV15 to TRBJ1-3; 8 bases map to TRBD1. V was pared by 3 bases and J by 0 bases, with 4 bases of the junction left unmatched. There are 16 residues in the CDR3. Per the germline V gene, CDR1 is LNHNV and CDR2 is YYDKDF (reference sequence). The CDR3 loop is CATSRQTGVSGNTIYF. The CDR3 DNA sequence: TGTGCCACCAGCAGGCAGACAGGGGTCTCTGGAAACACCATATATTTT.

This sequence joins TRBV5-1 and TRBJ2-3; tentatively, D is TRBD1 (5 bases). This CDR3 comprises 14 residues. Trimming shortened V by 7 bases and J by 3 bases, and 15 bases separated the two germline ends. Germline loops: CDR1 SGHRS, CDR2 YFSETQ. The CDR3, as DNA: TGCGCCAGCGCGAGACAAGGGGAAACAGATACGCAGTATTTT. It encodes CASARQGETDTQYF. Based on the CDR3 plus reference TRBV5-1 and TRBJ2-3, the full variable domain is KAGVTQTPRYLIKTRGQQVTLSCSPISGHRSVSWYQQTPGQGLQFLFEYFSETQRNKGNFPGRFSGRQFSNSRSEMNVSTLELGDSALYLCASARQGETDTQYFGPGTRLTVL.

The chain recombines TRBV7-2 with TRBJ1-3; D is unresolved. Trimming took off 4 bases at V and 10 bases at J, with 14 bases between the two ends. Looked up from germline, CDR1 is SGHTA and CDR2 is FQGNSA. The CDR3 has 13 residues. CDR3 nucleotides: TGTGCCAGCAGCTCAAGGACTCAAGGGACCATATATTTT. Protein sequence: CASSSRTQGTIYF.

This clone was recorded only once. The chain recombines TRBV28 with TRBJ1-1; possible D gene TRBD1, 5 bases. The germline V gene encodes CDR1 MDHEN and CDR2 SYDVKM. The CDR3 is 13 residues long. The ends were cut back, 3 bases at V and 3 bases at J, with 8 bases in the middle. CDR3: CASSLGLYTEAFF. Here the CDR3 DNA reads TGTGCCAGCAGTTTGGGACTATACACTGAAGCTTTCTTT.

This clone was observed a handful of times. The V call is TRBV20-1, the J call TRBJ1-4; D is perhaps TRBD1 (6 bases). The CDR3 length is 11 residues. Trimming left V 3 bases short and J 8 bases short, with 7 bases between. The germline V gene has CDR1 DFQATT and CDR2 SNEGSKA (reference sequence). Here the CDR3 reads CSASGQEKLFF. The CDR3 nucleotides are TGCAGTGCTAGCGGACAGGAAAAACTGTTTTTT.

The CDR3 protein is CASSGTGHTNTEAFF. The CDR3 DNA sequence: TGCGCCAGCAGCGGGACAGGGCACACGAACACTGAAGCTTTCTTT. V gene TRBV5-1 combines with J gene TRBJ1-1; TRBD1 aligns across 9 bases. This CDR3 contains 15 residues. The junction had 5 bases not matched to a gene; V was cut back by 4 bases and J by 1 base. Germline CDR1 reads SGHRS; CDR2 reads YFSETQ.

The chain recombines TRBV5-6 with TRBJ2-5, with a possible D match to TRBD1 (5 bases). This CDR3 region has 12 residues. V was cut by 3 bases and J by 5 bases, with 8 bases left in between. The germline V gene has CDR1 SGHDT and CDR2 YYEEEE. This chain's CDR3 is CASSSPGETQYF. The CDR3 DNA reads TGTGCCAGCAGCTCCCCAGGGGAGACCCAGTACTTC.

The chain joins TRBV9 to TRBJ2-1, with D possibly matching TRBD1 (6 bases). The ends were cut back, 0 bases at V and 1 base at J, with 8 bases in the middle. Per the germline V gene, CDR1 is SGDLS and CDR2 is YYNGEE. CDR3 size: 15 residues. The DNA for the CDR3 is TGTGCCAGCAGCGTAGCCCAGGGGTCCTACAATGAGCAGTTCTTC. It yields the protein CASSVAQGSYNEQFF. Variable domain in full (rest from reference TRBV9 and TRBJ2-1): DSGVTQTPKHLITATGQRVTLRCSPRSGDLSVYWYQQSLDQGLQFLIQYYNGEERAKGNILERFSAQQFPDLHSELNLSSLELGDSALYFCASSVAQGSYNEQFFGPGTRLTVL.

A note on this clone: This sample includes further DNA sequences coding for the same CDR3. V usage is TRBV5-4 and J usage is TRBJ2-5; D may be TRBD1 or TRBD2 (5 bases each). Trimming pared 0 bases from V and 1 base from J, leaving 7 bases between. Germline-derived CDR1 and CDR2 are SGHNT and YYREEE (reference sequence). CDR3 length: 14 amino acids. CDR3 sequence reads: CASSLARGQETQYF. CDR3 sequence (DNA): TGTGCCAGCAGCTTGGCGAGGGGCCAAGAGACCCAGTACTTC. Combining the CDR3 with reference TRBV5-4 and TRBJ2-5 gives the whole variable domain ETGVTQSPTHLIKTRGQQVTLRCSSQSGHNTVSWYQQALGQGPQFIFQYYREEENGRGNFPPRFSGLQFPNYSSELNVNALELDDSALYLCASSLARGQETQYFGPGTRLLVL.

The chain joins TRBV5-4 to TRBJ2-5; D possibly corresponds to TRBD1 (5 bases). Trimming shortened V by 3 bases and J by 3 bases, and 18 bases separated the two germline ends. This CDR3 is built from 16 residues. Per the germline V gene, CDR1 is SGHNT and CDR2 is YYREEE (reference sequence). The CDR3 nucleotides read TGTGCCAGCAGCTCAGCTCGGACAACCCAGGAAGAGACCCAGTACTTC. Its translation: CASSSARTTQEETQYF.

The chain recombines TRBV25-1 with TRBJ1-4; D ambiguous. The V gene's germline CDR1 is MGHDK and CDR2 SYGVNS. Trimming removed 1 base from V and 7 bases from J, with 4 bases in between. CDR3 length: 12 residues. The CDR3 coding sequence is TGTGCCAGCAGTGAATTCGGTGAAAAACTGTTTTTT. It codes for CASSEFGEKLFF.

As to this clone: The junction differs from germline at one of its ends, possibly a read error. This chain uses TRBV5-4 with TRBJ2-5; 13 positions agree with TRBD2. The CDR3 length is 16 residues. Germline V gene data show CDR1 as SGHNT and CDR2 as YYREEE (reference sequence). In DNA, the CDR3 is TGTGCCAGCAGATTGGGGACTAGCGGGATGGAGGAGACCCAGTACTTC. Protein sequence: CASRLGTSGMEETQYF.

J is TRBJ1-5 and V is TRBV5-4; 7 nucleotides match TRBD1. V was clipped by 2 bases and J by 5 bases; unmatched bases: 4. The CDR3 runs 14 residues. Germline V CDR1 and CDR2: SGHNT, YYREEE (reference sequence). The CDR3 protein is CASSLQGWDQPQHF. The CDR3 DNA sequence: TGTGCCAGCAGCTTACAGGGGTGGGATCAGCCCCAGCATTTT.

The chain couples TRBV28 to TRBJ1-1; D ambiguous. Trimming took 5 bases from V and 11 from J, leaving 15 bases between them. Germline-derived CDR1 and CDR2 are MDHEN and SYDVKM. The CDR3 has 12 amino acids. The CDR3 nucleotides read TGTGCCAGCAGTGACCACCCCCTGGGGGCTTTCTTT. Amino acids: CASSDHPLGAFF.

On this clone: Other DNA sequences in the same sample also yield this CDR3. The rearrangement uses TRBV28 and TRBJ2-7, with 10 bases lining up with TRBD1. Germline CDR1 is MDHEN and CDR2 is SYDVKM. V shed 4 bases, J shed 1 base, and the junction held 4 bases outside the gene matches. The length of the CDR3 is 15 residues. CDR3 region: CASSSPGQGSYEQYF. The CDR3 DNA reads as TGTGCCAGCAGTTCTCCGGGACAGGGGTCCTACGAGCAGTACTTC.

The V and J genes are TRBV10-3 and TRBJ2-2, with TRBD2 matching over 9 bases. Germline trimming cut 10 bases from V and 7 bases from J; bases unmatched to any gene: 16. The CDR3 loop spans 16 amino acids. Germline assignment: CDR1 ENHRY and CDR2 SYGVKD. For the CDR3, the DNA is TGTGCCACCCGCGGTGGTAGCGGGAGAAGTGGCGGGGAGCTGTTTTTT. Translated: CATRGGSGRSGGELFF.

The V call is TRBV10-3, the J call TRBJ2-7, with D perhaps TRBD1 (6 bases). The CDR3 runs 15 residues. CDR1 and CDR2 (germline): ENHRY, SYGVKD. Trimming cost V 3 bases and J 5 bases, with 17 bases left between them. The CDR3: CAISERAGRDNEQYF. The DNA of the CDR3 is TGTGCCATCAGTGAAAGGGCAGGCAGGGACAACGAGCAGTACTTC.

The chain couples TRBV5-1 to TRBJ2-1, with a weak D call TRBD2 (5 bases). Germline V gives CDR1 SGHRS, CDR2 YFSETQ. Trimming left V 0 bases short and J 4 bases short, with 11 bases between. The CDR3 covers 15 residues. CDR3 in DNA: TGCGCCAGCAGCTTGGAGCGGAGCTTTTACAATGAGCAGTTCTTC. Amino acids: CASSLERSFYNEQFF.

About this clone: Since no conserved phenylalanine or tryptophan closes the CDR3, a read error is the likely cause. This chain joins TRBV10-3 and TRBJ2-3, with TRBD2 matching 10 bases. This CDR3 region has 13 residues. Germline V CDR1 and CDR2: ENHRY, SYGVKD. Here the CDR3 reads CATLAGAVDTQYI. DNA for the CDR3: TGTGCGACCCTAGCGGGAGCGGTAGATACGCAGTATATT.

The chain joins TRBV30 to TRBJ1-6; possible D gene TRBD1, 6 bases. Trimming shortened V by 4 bases and J by 10 bases, and 17 bases separated the two germline ends. Germline CDR1 reads GTSNPN; CDR2 reads SVGIG (reference sequence). CDR3 length: 14 amino acids. CDR3 nucleotide sequence: TGTGCCTGGAATAGGGAACAGGGAGAGTCACCCCTCCACTTT. This sequence encodes CAWNREQGESPLHF.

The V call is TRBV4-3, the J call TRBJ1-1; D is uncertain. Trimming left V 5 bases short and J 3 bases short, with 10 bases between. Per germline, CDR1 LGHNA and CDR2 YSLEER. CDR3 size: 13 residues. CDR3 sequence (DNA): TGCGCCAGCAGCACGACCCGGGACACTGAAGCTTTCTTT. Encoded protein: CASSTTRDTEAFF.

The chain joins TRBV15 to TRBJ2-7; 11 bases match TRBD2. The CDR3 extends over 16 amino acids. In germline, CDR1 is LNHNV, CDR2 YYDKDF (reference sequence). The V and J ends lost 4 bases and 3 bases, in that order; junction bases with no gene match: 8. The CDR3 coding sequence is TGTGCCACCAGCACCCCGGCTAGCGGGAGGCTCTACGAGCAGTACTTC. It is translated as CATSTPASGRLYEQYF.

The chain recombines TRBV7-6 with TRBJ1-2; 7 nucleotides line up with TRBD1. The length of the CDR3 is 13 residues. CDR1 and CDR2 (germline): SGHVS, FNYEAQ. The trim removed 5 bases at V and 5 bases at J, leaving 5 bases unmatched. This CDR3 reads CASSPGQPYGYTF. The DNA for the CDR3 is TGTGCCAGCAGCCCGGGACAGCCTTATGGCTACACCTTC.